What follows is one T cell receptor (beta chain) and its context. This clonotype was picked up a small number of times. This clone's antigen is unknown. No base qualities exist here, and no much larger clone lies one base off it. These data originate in a study of T-cell reconstitution after alpha-beta-depleted transplantation in children (dated by TCRdb to 2015 to 2016). With respect to the entire study: Using TCR repertoire profiling, the study quantitatively followed how T-cell immune reconstitution unfolded in children after TCRalphabeta/CD19-depleted allogeneic hematopoietic cell transplantation.

The method was PCR. For sequencing, an Illumina HiSeq 2500 was employed. Molecular barcoding was employed in the preparation of TCR libraries, with unique molecular identifiers being used to normalize TCRbeta repertoire quantification. The public reads were quality trimmed at Q25 with fastp and then assembled into clones with MiXCR by TCRdb, keeping productive beta chains. Entries are consolidated by CDR3 protein sequence, retaining the most common genes and DNA. The sample includes approximately 590,000 distinct CDR3 sequences, with under 12% observed a single time. 3.5% to 5% of the sample rests with the top ten. Measured from the cysteine to the phenylalanine, the CDR3 is 13 residues long. Of the read, only the CDR3 DNA is kept; its 39 bases are in frame from base 1. CDR1 LNHNV and CDR2 YYDKDF are derived from the germline V gene (reference sequence). V trim: 3 bases; J trim: 15 bases; unmatched bases: 10.

This TCR was recovered from a human donor who donated a stem cell graft to a child with acute myeloid leukemia. Recombination connected TRBV15 to TRBJ2-1, with TRBD2 matching 8 junction bases. The sequenced sample was PBMCs from the stem cell graft donor, obtained from the stem cell graft. CDR3 protein: CATSSHSGAHRFF. The nucleotide sequence is TGTGCCACCAGCAGCCATAGCGGGGCACATCGGTTCTTC.